These 14 T cell receptor beta chains were all obtained from the same sample, sequenced in a study of cytomegalovirus exposure and HLA in healthy donors. PCR involved 60 Vbeta and 13 Jbeta primers. Measured with immunoSEQ multiplex PCR; TCRdb has only the in-frame clones, and not every one. The table records 130,000 or so clones, around 78% of them present only once. Sequencing was performed on PBMCs. The receptors derive from a female donor in good health and CMV-seropositive.

The chain links TRBV30 to TRBJ1-2; TRBD1 matches at 8 bases. Germline V lookup: CDR1 GTSNPN, CDR2 SVGIG (reference sequence). This CDR3 has 13 amino acids. V gave up 4 bases and J gave up 12 bases; unmatched junction bases: 13. CDR3 residues: CAWNFQGAKGHTF. The CDR3 DNA is TGTGCCTGGAATTTCCAGGGGGCTAAAGGCCACACCTTC.

This clone was recorded once. The chain combines TRBV6-6 with TRBJ2-7; D gene ambiguous. The CDR3 consists of 11 residues. Trimming pared 6 bases from V and 6 bases from J, leaving 9 bases between. Germline CDR1 reads MNHNY; CDR2 reads SVGAGI (reference sequence). The CDR3 region is CASSLGLEQYF. In nucleotides, the CDR3 is TGTGCCAGCAGCCTCGGTCTCGAGCAGTACTTC.

V and J are TRBV7-8 and TRBJ2-1; 9 nucleotides agree with TRBD2. J lost 3 bases, V lost 2 bases, and 5 bases had no gene match. The CDR3 contains 16 residues. The germline V gene has CDR1 SGHVS and CDR2 FQNEAQ. The CDR3 is CASSLIASGIYNEQFF. DNA for the CDR3: TGTGCCAGCAGCTTAATAGCTAGCGGGATCTACAATGAGCAGTTCTTC.

The genes are TRBV6-1 and TRBJ1-2; D possibly corresponds to TRBD1 (5 bases). Trimming took 3 bases from V and 10 from J, leaving 15 bases between them. The CDR3 covers 13 residues. The germline gives CDR1 MNHNS, CDR2 SASEGT. This CDR3 reads CASSDATGSVYTF. In nucleotides, the CDR3 is TGTGCCAGCAGTGATGCCACAGGATCCGTCTACACCTTC.

This chain links TRBV30 with TRBJ2-1; 9 positions agree with TRBD2. The CDR3 has 14 residues. Germline V lookup: CDR1 GTSNPN, CDR2 SVGIG (reference sequence). The J segment lost 8 bases and the V segment lost 6 bases, leaving 11 bases of the junction unmatched. The CDR3 DNA reads as TGTGCCTGTCCCCTAAGCGGGGGGTCCGATGAGCAGTTCTTC. It translates to CACPLSGGSDEQFF.

The rearrangement links TRBV2 to TRBJ1-5; the D gene is possibly TRBD1 (6 bases). V lost 3 bases and J lost 0, with 18 bases in between. Germline V gives CDR1 SNHLY, CDR2 FYNNEI. This CDR3 comprises 18 residues. The chain's CDR3 is CASSEDRQTSYSNQPQHF. The DNA for the CDR3 is TGTGCCAGCAGTGAGGACAGACAGACCTCATATAGCAATCAGCCCCAGCATTTT. Filled out from reference TRBV2 and TRBJ1-5, the complete variable domain reads EPEVTQTPSHQVTQMGQEVILRCVPISNHLYFYWYRQILGQKVEFLVSFYNNEISEKSEIFDDQFSVERPDGSNFTLKIRSTKLEDSAMYFCASSEDRQTSYSNQPQHFGDGTRLSIL.

The V gene is TRBV7-3, the J gene TRBJ2-1; TRBD2 matches at 11 bases. CDR3 length equals 13 residues. V dropped 5 bases and J dropped 15; count of bases not matched to a gene: 9. Looked up from germline, CDR1 is SGHTA and CDR2 is FQGTGA. DNA for the CDR3: TGTGCCAGCAGCCCCCAGACTAGCGGGATGCGGTTCTTC. Its protein product is CASSPQTSGMRFF. Looking up the rest from reference TRBV7-3 and TRBJ2-1 gives the full variable domain: GAGVSQTPSNKVTEKGKYVELRCDPISGHTALYWYRQSLGQGPEFLIYFQGTGAADDSGLPNDRFFAVRPEGSVSTLKIQRTERGDSAVYLCASSPQTSGMRFFGPGTRLTVL.

The gene calls are TRBV28 and TRBJ2-6; D is ambiguous. This CDR3 is 15 amino acids long. Trimming cost V 3 bases and J 0 bases, with 6 bases left between them. Germline V gives CDR1 MDHEN, CDR2 SYDVKM. CDR3 DNA sequence: TGTGCCAGCAGTTTTAGTGGCTCTGGGGCCAACGTCCTGACTTTC. This sequence encodes CASSFSGSGANVLTF.

This clone was found a few times. The rearrangement joins TRBV6-1 to TRBJ2-1, with D possibly matching TRBD2 (6 bases). Trimming removed 8 bases from V and 1 base from J, with 15 bases in between. Germline V gene sequence: CDR1 MNHNS, CDR2 SASEGT. This CDR3 comprises 15 residues. The CDR3, as DNA: TGTGCCAGCTGGGACTCAGGGCGGTCCTACAATGAGCAGTTCTTC. This codes for CASWDSGRSYNEQFF.

This chain links TRBV30 with TRBJ2-2, with 11 bases matching TRBD2. CDR3 size: 15 residues. V gave up 1 base and J gave up 3 bases; unmatched junction bases: 1. Germline V gene lookup returns CDR1 GTSNPN and CDR2 SVGIG (reference sequence). The CDR3 sequence: CAWSGLAGYTGELFF. The CDR3 DNA is TGTGCCTGGAGTGGACTAGCGGGGTACACCGGGGAGCTGTTTTTT.

This clone was found a few times. CDR3 sequence (DNA): TGTGCCAGCAGTTTACAGGACTCCTCCTACGAGCAGTACTTC. This codes for CASSLQDSSYEQYF. The chain recombines TRBV27 with TRBJ2-7; D is possibly TRBD2 (5 bases). Deletions cut 2 bases from V and 0 bases from J, with 8 bases between. The V gene's germline CDR1 is MNHEY and CDR2 SMNVEV (reference sequence). The CDR3 length is 14 residues.

This clone was counted only a few times. CDR3 amino acids: CASKLAGAAYEQYF. The DNA for the CDR3 is TGTGCCAGCAAGCTAGCGGGGGCTGCCTACGAGCAGTACTTC. The chain couples TRBV6-6 to TRBJ2-7; 10 bases are shared with TRBD2. Losses at the gene ends were 7 bases for V and 2 bases for J; bases not matched to a gene: 5. The length of the CDR3 is 14 residues. Looked up from germline, CDR1 is MNHNY and CDR2 is SVGAGI (reference sequence).

This clone was found a few times. The V gene is TRBV28, the J gene TRBJ1-3; D call uncertain. CDR3 length equals 16 residues. CDR1 and CDR2 from the germline V gene are MDHEN and SYDVKM. Trimming cost V 4 bases and J 0 bases, with 13 bases left between them. DNA of the CDR3: TGTGCCAGCAGTTCGACTGAAGATTACTCTGGAAACACCATATATTTT. Translated, it gives CASSSTEDYSGNTIYF.

The gene calls are TRBV27 and TRBJ2-7; 12 bases are shared with TRBD2. The CDR3 is 15 amino acids. Germline CDR1 MNHEY, CDR2 SMNVEV (reference sequence). V lost 6 bases to trimming and J lost 4 bases; unmatched junction nucleotides: 7. CDR3 protein: CASSRGLAGRYEQYF. The CDR3 nucleotides read TGTGCCAGCAGCCGTGGACTAGCGGGGCGGTACGAGCAGTACTTC.